This T cell receptor (beta chain) was captured by sequencing in a study of early T cells in non-severe SARS-CoV-2 infection. From the 5' RACE reads, TCRdb called clonotypes with MiXCR, one entry per CDR3 protein. Of over 80,000 distinct CDR3 sequences listed, 11% to 15% were seen once; the top ten hold approximately 11%. This clonotype was recorded a few times. Looked up from germline, CDR1 is SGHRS and CDR2 is YFSETQ. This CDR3 is 11 amino acids long. The V end lost 4 bases, the J end lost 8 bases, and 7 bases lay between the germline ends. Sequencing was carried out using whole blood. The chain uses TRBV5-1 and TRBJ2-1; TRBD2 is a possible D gene (5 bases). The TCR comes from an adult who was a healthcare worker with PCR-confirmed SARS-CoV-2 infection or an uninfected control (not recorded which). The CDR3 DNA reads as TGCGCCAGCAGCAGGACTCATGAGCAGTTCTTC. Translation: CASSRTHEQFF.